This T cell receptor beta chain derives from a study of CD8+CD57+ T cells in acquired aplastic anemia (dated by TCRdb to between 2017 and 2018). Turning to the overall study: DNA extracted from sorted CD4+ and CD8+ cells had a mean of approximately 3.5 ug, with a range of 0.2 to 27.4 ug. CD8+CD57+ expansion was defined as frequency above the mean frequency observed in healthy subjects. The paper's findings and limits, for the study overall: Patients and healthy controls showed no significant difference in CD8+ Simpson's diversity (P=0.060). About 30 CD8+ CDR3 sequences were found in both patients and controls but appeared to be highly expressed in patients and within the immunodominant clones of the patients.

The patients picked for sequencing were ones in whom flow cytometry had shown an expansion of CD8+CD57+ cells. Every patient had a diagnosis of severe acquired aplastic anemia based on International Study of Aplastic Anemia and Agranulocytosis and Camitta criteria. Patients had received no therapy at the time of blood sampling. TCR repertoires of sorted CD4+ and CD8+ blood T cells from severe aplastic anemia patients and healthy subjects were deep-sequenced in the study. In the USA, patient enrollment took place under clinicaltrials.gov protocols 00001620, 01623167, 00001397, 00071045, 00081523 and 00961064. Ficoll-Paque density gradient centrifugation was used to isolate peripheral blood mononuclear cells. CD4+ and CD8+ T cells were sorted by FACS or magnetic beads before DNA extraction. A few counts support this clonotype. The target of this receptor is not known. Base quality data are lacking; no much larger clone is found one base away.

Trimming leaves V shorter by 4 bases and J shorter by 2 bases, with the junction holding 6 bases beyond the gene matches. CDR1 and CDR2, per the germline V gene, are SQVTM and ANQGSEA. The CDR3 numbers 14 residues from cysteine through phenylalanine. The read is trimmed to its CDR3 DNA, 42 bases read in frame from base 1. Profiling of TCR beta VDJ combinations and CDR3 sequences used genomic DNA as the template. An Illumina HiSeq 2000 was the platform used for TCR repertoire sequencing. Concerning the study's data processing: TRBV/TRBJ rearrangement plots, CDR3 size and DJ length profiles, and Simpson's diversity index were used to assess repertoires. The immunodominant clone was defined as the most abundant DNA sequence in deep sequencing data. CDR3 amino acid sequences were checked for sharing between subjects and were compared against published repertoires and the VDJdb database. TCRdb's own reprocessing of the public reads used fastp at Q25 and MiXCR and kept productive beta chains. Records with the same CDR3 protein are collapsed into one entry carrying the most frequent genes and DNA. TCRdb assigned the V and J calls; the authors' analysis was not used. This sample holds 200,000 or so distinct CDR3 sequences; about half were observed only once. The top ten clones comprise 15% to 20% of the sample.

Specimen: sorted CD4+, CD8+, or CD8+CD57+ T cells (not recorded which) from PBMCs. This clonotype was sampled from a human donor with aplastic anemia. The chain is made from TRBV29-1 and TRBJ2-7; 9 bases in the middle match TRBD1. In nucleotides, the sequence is TGCAGCGTTGTGAGGGACAGGGTCCCCTACGAGCAGTACTTC. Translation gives CSVVRDRVPYEQYF.